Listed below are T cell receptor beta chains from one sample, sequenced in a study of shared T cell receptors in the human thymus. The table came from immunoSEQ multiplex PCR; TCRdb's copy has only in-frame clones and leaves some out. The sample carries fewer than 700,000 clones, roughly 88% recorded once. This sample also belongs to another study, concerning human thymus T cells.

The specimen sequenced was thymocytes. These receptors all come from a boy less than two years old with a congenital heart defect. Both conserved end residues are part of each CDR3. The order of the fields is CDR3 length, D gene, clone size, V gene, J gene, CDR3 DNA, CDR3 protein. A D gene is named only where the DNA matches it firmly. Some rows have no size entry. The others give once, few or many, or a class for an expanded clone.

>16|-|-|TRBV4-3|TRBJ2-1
TGCGCCAGCAGCCCAAGAGGTCAACCCGCCCCCAATGAGCAGTTCTTC
CASSPRGQPAPNEQFF
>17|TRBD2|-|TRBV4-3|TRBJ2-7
TGCGCCAGCAGCCAAGACCCCCCCGCGGGAGGGCCCCTCGAGCAGTACTTC
CASSQDPPAGGPLEQYF
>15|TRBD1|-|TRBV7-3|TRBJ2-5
TGTGCCAGCAGCACCCGACAGGGTCCGCAAGAGACCCAGTACTTC
CASSTRQGPQETQYF
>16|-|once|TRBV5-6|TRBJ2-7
TGTGCCAGCAGCTTGGCAGAGACAGGTGCTCCCTACGAGCAGTACTTC
CASSLAETGAPYEQYF
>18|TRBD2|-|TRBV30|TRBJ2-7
TGTGCCTGGAGTATAAGGTCTAGCGGGAGGACTCCCTCCTACGAGCAGTACTTC
CAWSIRSSGRTPSYEQYF
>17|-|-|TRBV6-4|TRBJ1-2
TGTGCCAGCAGTGACTCGGCAGGGTCGCCCGGTTTCGATGGCTACACCTTC
CASSDSAGSPGFDGYTF
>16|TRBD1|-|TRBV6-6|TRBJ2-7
TGTGCCAGCAGCCGACCGCGACAGGGGGGGGACTACGAGCAGTACTTC
CASSRPRQGGDYEQYF
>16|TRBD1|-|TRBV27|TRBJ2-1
TGTGCCAGCAGTTCGGGGACAGGGAGCTCCTACAATGAGCAGTTCTTC
CASSSGTGSSYNEQFF
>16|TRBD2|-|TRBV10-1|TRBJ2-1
TGCGCCAGCAGTGGTGGTCTAGCGGGAGTATTCAATGAGCAGTTCTTC
CASSGGLAGVFNEQFF
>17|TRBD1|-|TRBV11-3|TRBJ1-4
TGTGCCAGCAGCTACTCCACCGGTTCGGGACAGGGCGGGGAACTGTTTTTT
CASSYSTGSGQGGELFF
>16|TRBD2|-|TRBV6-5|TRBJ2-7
TGTGCCAGCAGTTACTCCTGGGCTAGCGGAGACTACGAGCAGTACTTC
CASSYSWASGDYEQYF
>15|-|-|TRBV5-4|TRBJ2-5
TGTGCCAGCAGCTTGGCCGTGGAGATCCAAGAGACCCAGTACTTC
CASSLAVEIQETQYF
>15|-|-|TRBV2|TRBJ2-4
TGTGCCAGCAGCAAACCGGCGGGGGCCAAAAACATTCAGTACTTC
CASSKPAGAKNIQYF
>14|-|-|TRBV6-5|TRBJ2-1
TGTGCCAGCGGCCGCATAGGAGGGCACAATGAGCAGTTCTTC
CASGRIGGHNEQFF
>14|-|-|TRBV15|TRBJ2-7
TGTGCCACCAGCAGAGATGTTCGCAGAATCGAGCAGTACTTC
CATSRDVRRIEQYF
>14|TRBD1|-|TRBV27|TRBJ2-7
TGTGCCAGCAGTTTGTACAGGGGGGCCCACGAGCAGTACTTC
CASSLYRGAHEQYF
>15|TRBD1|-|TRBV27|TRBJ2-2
TGTGCCAGCAGTTTATCGACAGGGCCCGCCGGGGAGCTGTTTTTT
CASSLSTGPAGELFF
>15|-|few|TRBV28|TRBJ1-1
TGTGCCAGCCTTAGTCGCCCTAGGCGACCCACTGAAGCTTTCTTT
CASLSRPRRPTEAFF
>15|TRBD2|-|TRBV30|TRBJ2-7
TGTGCCACCTACAAATGGGGCGGGAGCCGTAACGAGCAGTACTTC
CATYKWGGSRNEQYF
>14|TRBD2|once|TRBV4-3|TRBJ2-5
TGCGCCAGCAGCCTAGGACTAGCGGAAGAGACCCAGTACTTC
CASSLGLAEETQYF
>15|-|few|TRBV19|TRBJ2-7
TGTGCCAGTAGTACCGCAAACGGGAGCTCCTACGAGCAGTACTTC
CASSTANGSSYEQYF
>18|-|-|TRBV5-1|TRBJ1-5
TGCGCCAGCAGTGGGTCGGGGCAGGGTTCAGGGGGCAATCAGCCCCAGCATTTT
CASSGSGQGSGGNQPQHF
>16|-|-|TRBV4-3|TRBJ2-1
TGCGCCAGCAGCCAGACCTTATTAGCAGACTACAATGAGCAGTTCTTC
CASSQTLLADYNEQFF
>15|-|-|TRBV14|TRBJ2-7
TGTGCCAGCAGCCCTCAATGCAGCGTCTCCTACGAGCAGTACTTC
CASSPQCSVSYEQYF
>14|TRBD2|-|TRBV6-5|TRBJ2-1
TGTGCCAGCTGGCGGCGGGAGGCCAACGATGAGCAGTTCTTC
CASWRREANDEQFF
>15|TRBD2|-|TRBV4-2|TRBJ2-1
TGTGCCAGCAGCCCCACTAGCGGGAAGGCGGATGAGCAGTTCTTC
CASSPTSGKADEQFF
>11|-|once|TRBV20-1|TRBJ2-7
-
CSATKFGTGNF
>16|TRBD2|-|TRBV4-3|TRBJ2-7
TGCGCCAGCAGCCGAAGCCAGCGGGAGGGTTCCTACGAGCAGTACTTC
CASSRSQREGSYEQYF